The 25 T cell receptor beta chains below all came from one sample that was sequenced in a study of blood T cell repertoires in COVID-19 (dated by TCRdb to about 2020). Library method: the immunoSEQ multiplex PCR assay. The immuneACCESS repertoire file appears here via TCRdb, limited to in-frame rearrangements. These files lack a portion of the clones; in checked studies, under half of the deficit traces to unresolved V genes, and the cause of the others is not known. The sample includes about 97,000 clones, with approximately 90% observed a single time. The ten largest clonotypes hold approximately 5.4% of the sample. Input material: peripheral blood. All receptors derive from a woman aged 45 to 65 with COVID-19, enrolled during active disease.

The sample holds one count of this clone. The rearrangement joins TRBV7-2 to TRBJ1-6; 12 bases are shared with TRBD1. The CDR3 totals 16 residues. The V gene's germline CDR1 is SGHTA and CDR2 FQGNSA. V dropped 3 bases and J dropped 7; count of bases not matched to a gene: 4. The CDR3 region is CASSFRDRGPNSPLHF. In nucleotides, the CDR3 is TGTGCCAGCAGCTTTAGGGACAGGGGGCCCAATTCACCCCTCCACTTT.

The chain uses TRBV10-3 and TRBJ1-1; no firm D call. Trimming stripped 5 bases from V and 0 bases from J, with 10 bases between. Looked up from germline, CDR1 is ENHRY and CDR2 is SYGVKD. The CDR3 contains 14 residues. CDR3 sequence: CAISLREMNTEAFF. The DNA for the CDR3 is TGTGCCATCAGTCTCCGAGAGATGAACACTGAAGCTTTCTTT.

The CDR3 reads CASSQVGENRGQCKNNQPQHF. CDR3 nucleotide sequence: TGTGCCAGCAGCCAAGTGGGCGAAAACAGGGGCCAGTGTAAGAACAATCAGCCCCAGCATTTT. V gene TRBV3-1 (or the pseudogene TRBV3-2) combines with J gene TRBJ1-5; TRBD1 matches 7 bases. J lost 3 bases, V lost 1 base, and 21 bases had no gene match. From germline, CDR1 is LGHDT and CDR2 YNNKEL (reference sequence). The CDR3 has 21 residues.

The rearrangement links TRBV7-9 to TRBJ1-1; 8 bases agree with TRBD1. The ends lost 4 bases at V and 4 bases at J; junction bases unmatched: 8. CDR1 is SEHNR and CDR2 is FQNEAQ in the germline V gene (reference sequence). CDR3 size: 15 residues. Written as DNA, the CDR3 is TGTGCCAGCAGCTCATGGACAGGGCGCGGCACTGAAGCTTTCTTT. Protein: CASSSWTGRGTEAFF.

The chain is built from TRBV15 and TRBJ1-1; D gene ambiguous. V was shortened by 3 bases and J by 1 base, with 12 bases between the two germline ends. The V gene's germline CDR1 is LNHNV and CDR2 YYDKDF (reference sequence). The CDR3 covers 15 residues. CDR3 DNA: TGTGCCACCAGCAGGACACTTTCTACGAACACTGAAGCTTTCTTT. Translation gives CATSRTLSTNTEAFF.

This sequence joins TRBV19 and TRBJ2-7, with 8 positions matching TRBD2. This CDR3 has 14 amino acids. Germline values: CDR1 LNHDA, CDR2 SQIVND (reference sequence). V shed 6 bases and J 1 base; nucleotides not matched to a gene: 5. CDR3 residues: CASRSGGASYEQYF. CDR3 coding DNA: TGTGCCAGTAGGAGCGGGGGTGCATCCTACGAGCAGTACTTC.

The rearrangement links TRBV29-1 to TRBJ1-6, with 7 bases matching TRBD1. This CDR3 has 14 residues. Trimming at V came to 7 bases and at J to 8 bases, leaving 11 bases not matched to a gene. Looked up from germline, CDR1 is SQVTM and CDR2 is ANQGSEA. The CDR3 DNA reads as TGCAGCGCCCAAACAGGGGCCGGGGATTCACCCCTCCACTTT. It encodes CSAQTGAGDSPLHF.

The J gene is TRBJ1-2, the V gene TRBV5-1; D gene unclear. The germline V gene has CDR1 SGHRS and CDR2 YFSETQ. V was trimmed by 4 bases and J by 2 bases, leaving 18 bases between them. The CDR3 sequence is 16 residues long. The CDR3 DNA reads TGCGCCAGCAGCCAAGCCTCGGAGACGGGGAACTATGGCTACACCTTC. It codes for CASSQASETGNYGYTF.

This chain links TRBV7-2 with TRBJ1-1; no reliable D call. The CDR3 spans 16 residues. Germline CDR1 and CDR2: SGHTA and FQGNSA. Trimming cost V 1 base and J 0 bases, with 12 bases left between them. The CDR3 protein is CASSLEVWGVNTEAFF. DNA for the CDR3: TGTGCCAGCAGCTTAGAAGTTTGGGGAGTGAACACTGAAGCTTTCTTT. The full variable domain, in which reference TRBV7-2 and TRBJ1-1 provide the parts outside the CDR3, is GAGVSQSPSNKVTEKGKDVELRCDPISGHTALYWYRQSLGQGLEFLIYFQGNSAPDKSGLPSDRFSAERTGGSVSTLTIQRTQQEDSAVYLCASSLEVWGVNTEAFFGQGTRLTVV.

V usage is TRBV30 and J usage is TRBJ2-7; unclear D gene. Germline V gives CDR1 GTSNPN, CDR2 SVGIG (reference sequence). This CDR3 has 12 amino acids. V lost 0 bases and J lost 3, with 6 bases in between. CDR3 sequence reads: CAWSVLRYEQYF. In nucleotides, the CDR3 is TGTGCCTGGAGTGTACTACGCTACGAGCAGTACTTC.

This clone has just one count. The chain combines TRBV7-9 with TRBJ2-5; possible D gene TRBD1, 6 bases. Germline V lookup: CDR1 SEHNR, CDR2 FQNEAQ (reference sequence). The CDR3 is 13 residues long. The V gene lost 5 bases and the J gene lost 2 bases, with 9 bases spanning the gap. The chain's CDR3 is CASSRTDQETQYF. Here the CDR3 DNA reads TGTGCCAGCAGCCGGACAGATCAAGAGACCCAGTACTTC.

V usage is TRBV6-4 and J usage is TRBJ2-6; a possible D gene is TRBD1 (5 bases). CDR3 length: 13 amino acids. The V end lost 6 bases, the J end lost 2 bases, and 5 bases lay between the germline ends. Germline loops: CDR1 MRHNA, CDR2 SNTAGT. The DNA of the CDR3 is TGTGCCAGCAGGGGGCCTGGGGCCAACGTCCTGACTTTC. Encoded protein: CASRGPGANVLTF.

The DNA for the CDR3 is TGTGCCAGCAGCTTAAATGGGGCAGAGGCCGGGGAGCTGTTTTTT. It encodes CASSLNGAEAGELFF. This chain links TRBV11-2 with TRBJ2-2, with D possibly being TRBD1 (5 bases). V was pared by 2 bases and J by 6 bases, with 13 bases between. CDR1 and CDR2 (germline): SGHAT, FQNNGV. The CDR3 loop spans 15 amino acids. The variable domain in full, completed from reference TRBV11-2 and TRBJ2-2, reads EAGVAQSPRYKIIEKRQSVAFWCNPISGHATLYWYQQILGQGPKLLIQFQNNGVVDDSQLPKDRFSAERLKGVDSTLKIQPAKLEDSAVYLCASSLNGAEAGELFFGEGSRLTVL.

This chain joins TRBV5-1 and TRBJ2-3; TRBD2 might be the D (6 bases). The V end was cut by 9 bases, the J end by 6 bases, with 23 bases between. The germline CDR1 and CDR2 sequences are SGHRS and YFSETQ. The CDR3 loop spans 15 amino acids. CDR3 sequence (DNA): TGCGCCACCCAGATGAACGGGGGATCGGTGGATACGCAGTATTTT. Translation: CATQMNGGSVDTQYF.

The V call is TRBV7-2, the J call TRBJ2-7; D is perhaps TRBD1 (5 bases). The CDR3 sequence is 17 residues long. Deletions cut 4 bases from V and 4 bases from J, with 23 bases between. In germline, CDR1 is SGHTA, CDR2 FQGNSA. CDR3: CASSYPQQGSFKYEQYF. DNA of the CDR3: TGTGCCAGCAGCTACCCCCAGCAGGGATCGTTTAAGTACGAGCAGTACTTC.

This chain links TRBV5-1 with TRBJ2-1; 8 bases agree with TRBD1. V was clipped by 0 bases and J by 8 bases; unmatched bases: 4. The CDR3 sequence is 14 residues long. The germline V gene encodes CDR1 SGHRS and CDR2 YFSETQ. CDR3 nucleotides: TGCGCCAGCAGCTTGGGCGCAGGGGGCGATGAGCAGTTCTTC. Amino acids: CASSLGAGGDEQFF. The full variable domain, in which reference TRBV5-1 and TRBJ2-1 provide the parts outside the CDR3, is KAGVTQTPRYLIKTRGQQVTLSCSPISGHRSVSWYQQTPGQGLQFLFEYFSETQRNKGNFPGRFSGRQFSNSRSEMNVSTLELGDSALYLCASSLGAGGDEQFFGPGTRLTVL.

The J gene is TRBJ1-3, the V gene TRBV6-5; maybe TRBD1 (5 bases). Per germline, CDR1 MNHEY and CDR2 SVGAGI. This CDR3 is 13 amino acids long. Trimming removed 5 bases from V and 0 bases from J, with 5 bases in between. For the CDR3, the DNA is TGTGCCAGCAGTAGGGGCTCTGGAAACACCATATATTTT. Translating it yields CASSRGSGNTIYF.

The J gene is TRBJ2-1, the V gene TRBV5-4, with 9 bases lining up with TRBD2. CDR3 length: 18 residues. Germline CDR1 reads SGHNT; CDR2 reads YYREEE (reference sequence). V lost 4 bases and J lost 4; bases outside the gene matches: 15. CDR3 DNA sequence: TGTGCCAGCAGCCAAAAAACCAGGACTAGCGATACATACAATGAGCAGTTCTTC. Encoded protein: CASSQKTRTSDTYNEQFF.

The genes are TRBV6-5 and TRBJ2-3; 7 bases map to TRBD2. Germline V CDR1 and CDR2: MNHEY, SVGAGI. The CDR3 extends over 14 amino acids. J lost 1 base, V lost 3 bases, and 1 base had no gene match. The DNA for the CDR3 is TGTGCCAGCAGTTATCTAGCGGGCACAGATACGCAGTATTTT. Amino acids: CASSYLAGTDTQYF.

The rearrangement joins TRBV3-1 (or the pseudogene TRBV3-2) to TRBJ1-3; TRBD1 agrees at 7 bases. The CDR3 is 15 amino acids. The trim removed 5 bases at V and 2 bases at J, leaving 6 bases unmatched. Germline CDR1 LGHDT, CDR2 YNNKEL (reference sequence). The CDR3 nucleotides are TGTGCCAGCAGCTATCCAGGGGGACCTGGAAACACCATATATTTT. It specifies CASSYPGGPGNTIYF.

This sequence joins TRBV7-3 and TRBJ2-5; 13 bases map to TRBD2. CDR3 size: 15 residues. Trimming cost V 5 bases and J 5 bases; bases outside gene matches: 5. Germline assignment: CDR1 SGHTA and CDR2 FQGTGA. Here the CDR3 DNA reads TGTGCCAGCAGCCCGGGACTAGCGGGGTTGGAGACCCAGTACTTC. Protein: CASSPGLAGLETQYF. Drawing the rest from reference TRBV7-3 and TRBJ2-5, the complete variable domain is GAGVSQTPSNKVTEKGKYVELRCDPISGHTALYWYRQSLGQGPEFLIYFQGTGAADDSGLPNDRFFAVRPEGSVSTLKIQRTERGDSAVYLCASSPGLAGLETQYFGPGTRLLVL.

The V and J genes are TRBV7-2 and TRBJ1-2; D is unresolved. The CDR3 contains 13 residues. The V and J ends lost 5 bases and 3 bases respectively, with 10 bases between them. The germline CDR1 and CDR2 sequences are SGHTA and FQGNSA. CDR3 coding DNA: TGTGCCAGCAGCCCCGGGAGGGACTATGGCTACACCTTC. As protein: CASSPGRDYGYTF.

The J gene is TRBJ2-6, the V gene TRBV5-1; unclear D gene. The V gene lost 2 bases and the J gene lost 0 bases, with 6 bases spanning the gap. This CDR3 is 15 amino acids long. Germline values: CDR1 SGHRS, CDR2 YFSETQ. The DNA for the CDR3 is TGCGCCAGCAGCTTCCCAGACTCTGGGGCCAACGTCCTGACTTTC. As protein: CASSFPDSGANVLTF.

The chain is built from TRBV3-1 (or the pseudogene TRBV3-2) and TRBJ2-5; 10 bases fit TRBD2. The CDR3 totals 14 residues. Trimming at V came to 2 bases and at J to 3 bases, leaving 0 bases not matched to a gene. Germline-derived CDR1 and CDR2 are LGHDT and YNNKEL (reference sequence). CDR3 coding DNA: TGTGCCAGCAGCCAAACTAGCGGGGAAGAGACCCAGTACTTC. This encodes CASSQTSGEETQYF.

In its sample, this clone was seen a few times. J is TRBJ1-3 and V is TRBV21-1. TRBV21-1 is flagged as a pseudogene. The CDR3 contains 16 residues. This CDR3 is CASSKAGRGNGNTIYF. The CDR3 DNA is TGTGCCAGCAGCAAAGCCGGGAGGGGGAACGGAAACACCATATATTTT.